These 5 T cell receptor beta chains came from one sample sequenced in a study of cytomegalovirus exposure and HLA in healthy donors. The method was immunoSEQ multiplex PCR; TCRdb's version includes in-frame clones alone and lacks a portion of them. The profile shows 200,000 to 300,000 clones, over 75% of them singletons. Sequencing was performed on PBMCs. Source of these receptors: a man younger than 35 in good health and CMV-seropositive.

V usage is TRBV19 and J usage is TRBJ2-1, with 9 bases that match TRBD1. CDR1 and CDR2 from the germline V gene are LNHDA and SQIVND (reference sequence). This CDR3 has 13 residues. Losses at the gene ends were 6 bases for V and 5 bases for J; bases not matched to a gene: 2. CDR3 nucleotides: TGTGCCAGTAGGAGACAGGGGGACAATGAGCAGTTCTTC. Translation: CASRRQGDNEQFF. Drawing the rest from reference TRBV19 and TRBJ2-1, the complete variable domain is DGGITQSPKYLFRKEGQNVTLSCEQNLNHDAMYWYRQDPGQGLRLIYYSQIVNDFQKGDIAEGYSVSREKKESFPLTVTSAQKNPTAFYLCASRRQGDNEQFFGPGTRLTVL.

The chain couples TRBV6-5 to TRBJ1-1; 9 bases agree with TRBD1. Trimming took 4 bases from V and 1 from J; bases not matched to a gene: 1. The CDR3 loop spans 14 amino acids. Germline loops: CDR1 MNHEY, CDR2 SVGAGI. The CDR3 sequence is CASSWTGANTEAFF. CDR3 sequence (DNA): TGTGCCAGCAGTTGGACAGGGGCGAACACTGAAGCTTTCTTT.

The chain has TRBV9 and TRBJ1-1; 7 nucleotides match TRBD1. Trimming at V came to 1 base and at J to 6 bases, leaving 6 bases not matched to a gene. Germline V gives CDR1 SGDLS, CDR2 YYNGEE. The CDR3 runs 14 residues. Here the CDR3 reads CASSVLGTAAEAFF. CDR3 sequence (DNA): TGTGCCAGCAGCGTATTAGGGACAGCGGCTGAAGCTTTCTTT.

The chain couples TRBV5-4 to TRBJ1-2, with TRBD1 matching over 7 bases. J gave up 8 bases and V 5 bases, and 12 bases lay outside the gene matches. Germline loops: CDR1 SGHNT, CDR2 YYREEE (reference sequence). CDR3 length: 14 amino acids. CDR3 amino acids: CASRVRGGERGYTF. The CDR3 DNA reads as TGTGCCAGCAGGGTGAGAGGGGGCGAGAGAGGCTACACCTTC. The full variable domain, with the rest looked up from reference TRBV5-4 and TRBJ1-2, is ETGVTQSPTHLIKTRGQQVTLRCSSQSGHNTVSWYQQALGQGPQFIFQYYREEENGRGNFPPRFSGLQFPNYSSELNVNALELDDSALYLCASRVRGGERGYTFGSGTRLTVV.

This clone was seen once. This chain links TRBV6-6 with TRBJ2-1, with TRBD1 matching over 11 bases. CDR3 length equals 15 residues. V was pared by 7 bases and J by 7 bases, with 9 bases of the junction left unmatched. The germline CDR1 and CDR2 sequences are MNHNY and SVGAGI (reference sequence). The CDR3 DNA is TGTGCCAGCACCCTCACCGGGACAGGGGGGAATGAGCAGTTCTTC. It translates to CASTLTGTGGNEQFF.